These T cell receptor beta chains were read from a single sample in a study of CD8 T cells in ankylosing spondylitis. Each CDR3 protein is one row after TCRdb ran MiXCR on the 5' RACE reads. Altogether 150,000 to 250,000 distinct CDR3 sequences are present, 9.5% to 15% being singletons, with the ten largest covering approximately 15%. Sequences were obtained from blood, either unsorted or a sorted T cell fraction (not recorded which). Receptors were obtained from a male donor with ankylosing spondylitis or in good health (not recorded which). Each CDR3 is given with its conserved first and last residue. A D gene is named only where the DNA matches it firmly. Size is omitted from some rows. Given values are once, few, many or a class for expanded clones.

v_gene	j_gene	d_gene	abundance	CDR3nt	CDR3aa
TRBV20-1	TRBJ2-7	NA	NA	TGCAGTGCGAGGGACCCCGTAGCCTACGAGCAGTACTTC	CSARDPVAYEQYF
TRBV5-5	TRBJ1-1	NA	NA	TGTGCCAGCAGCTTCCCGGCCTTCTTGGAGGGAGCTTTCTTT	CASSFPAFLEGAFF
TRBV5-6	TRBJ2-7	TRBD1	NA	TGTGCCAGCAGCTTGGTTGGACAGGCCTACGAGCAGTACTTC	CASSLVGQAYEQYF
TRBV7-6	TRBJ2-3	TRBD2	NA	TGTGCCAGCAGCCTCCTGGGGAGCGGGAGAAATACGCAGTATTTT	CASSLLGSGRNTQYF
TRBV7-9	TRBJ2-7	TRBD2	few	TGTGCCATCCCCCTGGGACTAGCGGAAGAGCAGTACTTC	CAIPLGLAEEQYF
TRBV6-4	TRBJ2-3	NA	few	TGTGCCAGCAGTGACGGCGCCCCAGATACGCAGTATTTT	CASSDGAPDTQYF
TRBV20-1	TRBJ2-1	NA	few	TGCAGTGCTAGAGAGCCGGGAAATGAGCAGTTCTTC	CSAREPGNEQFF
TRBV9	TRBJ2-3	NA	NA	TGTGCCAGCAGCGTAGGAGCCCCCTCAGGGCCTAGCACAGATACGCAGTATTTT	CASSVGAPSGPSTDTQYF
TRBV4-1	TRBJ2-3	NA	many	TGCGCCAGCAGCCAAGATCGGATGGCAGGTGGCCCAGATACGCAGTATTTT	CASSQDRMAGGPDTQYF
TRBV4-1	TRBJ2-7	NA	NA	TGCGCCAGCAGCCAGTGGGACAGGACTAGAAACGAGCAGTACTTC	CASSQWDRTRNEQYF
TRBV4-2	TRBJ2-5	NA	NA	TGTGCCAGCAGCCAAGAAGTGGGGGAGACCCAGTACTTC	CASSQEVGETQYF
TRBV12-1	TRBJ2-1	NA	many	TGTGCCAGCAGCTCTCCTCCCCGGGACCACAACAATGAGCAGTTCTTC	CASSSPPRDHNNEQFF
TRBV10-3	TRBJ2-1	NA	NA	TGTGCCATCAGTGAGTCGAGAGGGATCCTTTACAATGAGCAGTTCTTC	CAISESRGILYNEQFF
TRBV4-1	TRBJ1-4	TRBD1	few	TGCGCCAGCAGCATACAGGGGTTTGGAGAAAAACTGTTTTTT	CASSIQGFGEKLFF
TRBV5-1	TRBJ1-1	NA	few	TGCGCCAGCAGCTTGGACAGCCCGAACACTGAAGCTTTCTTT	CASSLDSPNTEAFF
TRBV30	TRBJ2-2	NA	NA	TGTGCCTGGAGTGCCCCTCCGAGCACCGGGGAGCTGTTTTTT	CAWSAPPSTGELFF
TRBV5-1	TRBJ2-1	TRBD1	few	TGCGCCAGCAGCTGGGGACAGGGCCATGAGCAGTTCTTC	CASSWGQGHEQFF
TRBV5-1	TRBJ2-1	TRBD1	NA	TGCGCCAGCAGCGTTGGACAGGGGGGGGACAATGAGCAGTTCTTC	CASSVGQGGDNEQFF
TRBV20-1	TRBJ1-6	TRBD1	few	TGCAGTGCTAGGGACAGGGTGGGTTCACCCCTCCACTTT	CSARDRVGSPLHF
TRBV5-6	TRBJ2-2	TRBD1	NA	TGTGCCAGCAGCTTAGACAGGGGAGGCACCGGGGAGCTGTTTTTT	CASSLDRGGTGELFF
TRBV11-2	TRBJ1-1	NA	many	TGTGCCAGCAGCTTAGTGATCACTGAAGCTTTCTTT	CASSLVITEAFF
TRBV7-9	TRBJ2-1	NA	few	TGTGCCAGCAGCTTACTCGCGCCGATATACAATGAGCAGTTCTTC	CASSLLAPIYNEQFF
TRBV12-3/TRBV12-4	TRBJ2-7	TRBD2	few	TGTGCCAGCAGTTCCACCGGGAGGACATACGAGCAGTACTTC	CASSSTGRTYEQYF
TRBV11-2	TRBJ2-1	TRBD2	NA	TGTGCCAGCAGCTTATTCGGCGGGGGGGATGAGCAGTTCTTC	CASSLFGGGDEQFF
TRBV2	TRBJ1-1	TRBD1	NA	TGTGCCAGCAGTGATTCGACAGGGAGGAACACTGAAGCTTTCTTT	CASSDSTGRNTEAFF
TRBV7-8	TRBJ1-1	NA	NA	TGTGCCAGCAGCTACCCGACCGGAACAGGGAACACTGAAGCTTTCTTT	CASSYPTGTGNTEAFF
TRBV3-1	TRBJ2-7	TRBD2	NA	TGTGCCAGCAGCCCCTGGGGGAGCGGGGGTTACGAGCAGTACTTC	CASSPWGSGGYEQYF
TRBV7-9	TRBJ1-2	NA	many	TGTGCCAGCAGCCCCAGAGGCAGTATCGGTGGCTACACCTTC	CASSPRGSIGGYTF
TRBV7-9	TRBJ2-2	TRBD2	few	TGTGCCAGCAGCTCCCCGACTAGCGACTACACCGGGGAGCTGTTTTTT	CASSSPTSDYTGELFF
TRBV2	TRBJ2-5	NA	few	TGTGCCAGCACTGTGGGTGGAGAGACCCAGTACTTC	CASTVGGETQYF
TRBV11-2	TRBJ2-3	TRBD2	NA	TGTGCCAGCAGCCGTCGGACTAGCGGGGGGAGTTACACAGATACGCAGTATTTT	CASSRRTSGGSYTDTQYF
TRBV11-2	TRBJ2-1	TRBD2	NA	TGTGCCAGCAGCTTATGGCCTAGCGGGAGTGTGGGTGAGCAGTTCTTC	CASSLWPSGSVGEQFF
TRBV30	TRBJ2-7	NA	few	TGTGCCTGGGACGCCGGGACCTCAAGCAACGAGCAGTACTTC	CAWDAGTSSNEQYF
TRBV3-1	TRBJ2-7	TRBD2	few	TGTGCCAGCAGCCAAGATCTAAGAAGAGCGGGAGTGGTCTCCGAGCAGTACTTC	CASSQDLRRAGVVSEQYF
TRBV20-1	TRBJ2-7	TRBD1	NA	TGCAGTGCTAGAGACCCGGGACAGGGCAGGTACGAGCAGTACTTC	CSARDPGQGRYEQYF
TRBV4-1	TRBJ2-2	NA	NA	TGCGCCAGCAGCCTAACTTTCTTGGACCCCAACACCGGGGAGCTGTTTTTT	CASSLTFLDPNTGELFF
TRBV6-1	TRBJ2-7	TRBD1	few	TGTGCCAGCACCCTGACAGGGGAGAACTACGAGCAGTACTTC	CASTLTGENYEQYF
TRBV10-3	TRBJ2-7	TRBD2	NA	TGTGCCATCAGTGAGTCAAGGCTAGCGGTCTCCACCGCCTACGAGCAGTACTTC	CAISESRLAVSTAYEQYF
TRBV6-1	TRBJ2-1	TRBD2	few	TGTGCCAGCAGTGAAGTAGCGGGGGGGAACAATGAGCAGTTCTTC	CASSEVAGGNNEQFF
TRBV20-1	TRBJ1-4	TRBD1	few	TGCAGTGCGCGTTTGACAGGGGAGGGGGAAAAACTGTTTTTT	CSARLTGEGEKLFF
TRBV10-2	TRBJ1-1	NA	few	TGCGCCAGCCGGCCAGGAAACACTGAAGCTTTCTTT	CASRPGNTEAFF
TRBV5-1	TRBJ2-2	TRBD2	NA	TGCGCCAGCAGCCCGGGGACTAGCGGGGGCCGGGAGCTGTTTTTT	CASSPGTSGGRELFF
TRBV2	TRBJ2-7	TRBD1	few	TGTGCCAGCAGTGAGACAGGGAACGAGCAGTACTTC	CASSETGNEQYF
TRBV5-6	TRBJ2-1	NA	NA	TGTGCCAGCAGCTTGGGACCGGGTGAGCAGTTCTTC	CASSLGPGEQFF
TRBV2	TRBJ2-7	NA	NA	TGTGCCAGCGGTGGAAGGGGAGTCGAGCAGTACTTC	CASGGRGVEQYF
TRBV9	TRBJ2-1	NA	few	TGTGCCAGCAGCCCTCGGGGGGCTAGCTCCTACAATGAGCAGTTCTTC	CASSPRGASSYNEQFF
TRBV6-5	TRBJ2-5	TRBD2	few	TGTGCCAGCAGTTACGGGGCGGGAGGGCCGGGGACCCAGTACTTC	CASSYGAGGPGTQYF
TRBV27	TRBJ2-7	NA	NA	TGTGCCAGCAGTTTATCCCGCAAATCCGAGCAGTACTTC	CASSLSRKSEQYF
TRBV11-3	TRBJ2-7	NA	few	TGTGCCAGCAGCTATGGGGCCGGGGCAGGGTACTTC	CASSYGAGAGYF
TRBV12-3/TRBV12-4	TRBJ2-1	NA	few	TGTGCCAGCACAAGCCCAAATAGCGCCTCATACAATGAGCAGTTCTTC	CASTSPNSASYNEQFF
TRBV5-1	TRBJ2-7	TRBD2	many	TGCGCCAGCAGCTTCGGACTAGCGGGAGTATCGTCCTACGAGCAGTACTTC	CASSFGLAGVSSYEQYF
TRBV29-1	TRBJ2-7	NA	few	TGCAGCGTTGCATCTCGGACAGCCTACGAGCAGTACTTC	CSVASRTAYEQYF